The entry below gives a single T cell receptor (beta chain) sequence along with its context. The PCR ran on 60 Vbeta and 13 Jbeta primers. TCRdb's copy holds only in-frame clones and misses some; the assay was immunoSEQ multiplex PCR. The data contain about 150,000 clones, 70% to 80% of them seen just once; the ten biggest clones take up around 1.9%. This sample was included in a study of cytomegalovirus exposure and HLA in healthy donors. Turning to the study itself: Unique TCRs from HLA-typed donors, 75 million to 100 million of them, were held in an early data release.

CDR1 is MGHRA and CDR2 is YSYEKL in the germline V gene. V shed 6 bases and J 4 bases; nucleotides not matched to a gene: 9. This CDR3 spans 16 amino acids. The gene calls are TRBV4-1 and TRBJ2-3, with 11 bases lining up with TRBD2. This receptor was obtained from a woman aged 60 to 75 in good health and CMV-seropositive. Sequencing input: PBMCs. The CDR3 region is CASSLDGTSGSDTQYF. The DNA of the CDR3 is TGCGCCAGCAGTCTTGACGGGACTAGCGGTTCAGATACGCAGTATTTT.